Listed below are T cell receptor beta chains from one sample, sequenced in a study of CD8 T cells in ankylosing spondylitis. TCRdb re-derived calls from the 5' RACE reads in MiXCR, one entry per CDR3 protein. The profile covers 800,000 to 900,000 distinct CDR3 sequences, with 10% to 15% appearing a single time and 0.51% taken by the ten largest. What was sequenced was blood, either unsorted or a sorted T cell fraction (not recorded which). All receptors derive from a male donor with ankylosing spondylitis. Both conserved end residues are part of each CDR3. The D gene is left open where the match is weak. Rows may omit the clone size; those that give it use once, few, many or a size class.

d_gene | abundance | j_gene | v_gene | CDR3aa | CDR3nt
TRBD2 | few | TRBJ2-1 | TRBV20-1 | CSAVTGLAGGPNYNEQFF | TGCAGTGCTGTAACTGGACTAGCGGGAGGCCCGAACTACAATGAGCAGTTCTTC
- | few | TRBJ1-3 | TRBV7-9 | CASSSEGLSGNTIYF | TGTGCCAGCAGCAGCGAGGGTCTCTCTGGAAACACCATATATTTT
- | few | TRBJ2-1 | TRBV11-1 | CASSLEGQRGRYTYNEQFF | TGTGCCAGCAGCTTAGAGGGTCAGCGTGGGCGTTACACCTACAATGAGCAGTTCTTC
- | - | TRBJ2-5 | TRBV12-3/TRBV12-4 | CASGRRGSQYF | TGTGCCAGCGGGCGCAGGGGTTCCCAGTACTTC
TRBD2 | - | TRBJ2-5 | TRBV20-1 | CSARPSGRAWETQYF | TGCAGTGCTAGACCCTCCGGGAGGGCCTGGGAGACCCAGTACTTC
TRBD1 | - | TRBJ1-2 | TRBV20-1 | CSVFRTGSSMDTF | TGCAGTGTTTTCCGGACAGGCTCCAGCATGGACACCTTC
- | few | TRBJ2-1 | TRBV5-5 | CASSTGAAVGEQFF | TGTGCCAGCAGCACCGGGGCAGCAGTCGGTGAGCAGTTCTTC
- | - | TRBJ2-7 | TRBV18 | CASSPPQRDAREQYF | TGTGCCAGCTCACCACCCCAAAGGGACGCGCGGGAGCAGTACTTC
TRBD1 | many | TRBJ2-7 | TRBV20-1 | CSARDPDRANEQYF | TGCAGTGCTAGAGACCCGGACAGGGCGAACGAGCAGTACTTC
- | many | TRBJ1-5 | TRBV12-3/TRBV12-4 | CASSFSGFGPQHF | TGTGCCAGCAGTTTCTCCGGCTTCGGGCCCCAGCATTTT
- | many | TRBJ2-1 | TRBV5-1 | CASSLLTSFDEQFF | TGCGCCAGCAGCTTACTAACTAGCTTCGATGAGCAGTTCTTC
TRBD2 | few | TRBJ2-5 | TRBV20-1 | CSAPGLAGGMETQYF | TGCAGTGCGCCGGGACTAGCGGGAGGGATGGAGACCCAGTACTTC
TRBD1 | - | TRBJ2-1 | TRBV12-3/TRBV12-4 | CASSPQGVGEFF | TGTGCCAGCAGCCCACAGGGGGTAGGGGAGTTCTTC
- | - | TRBJ1-1 | TRBV27 | CASSSHRDGNTEAFF | TGTGCCAGCAGTTCCCATAGGGACGGAAACACTGAAGCTTTCTTT
- | - | TRBJ2-7 | TRBV7-3 | CASSLTLVTEQYF | TGTGCCAGCAGCTTAACTTTGGTAACCGAGCAGTACTTC
- | few | TRBJ2-1 | TRBV20-1 | CSAVSDLKNEQFF | TGCAGTGCTGTCTCCGACTTGAAAAATGAGCAGTTCTTC